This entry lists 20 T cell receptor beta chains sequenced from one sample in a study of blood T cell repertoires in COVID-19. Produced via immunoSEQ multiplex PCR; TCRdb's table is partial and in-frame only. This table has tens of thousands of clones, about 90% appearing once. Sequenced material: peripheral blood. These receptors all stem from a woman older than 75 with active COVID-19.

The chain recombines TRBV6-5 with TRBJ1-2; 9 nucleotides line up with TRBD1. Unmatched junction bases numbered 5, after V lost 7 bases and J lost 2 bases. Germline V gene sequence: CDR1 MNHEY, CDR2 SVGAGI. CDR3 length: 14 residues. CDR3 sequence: CASKIGQGNYGYTF. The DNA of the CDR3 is TGTGCCAGCAAAATCGGACAGGGGAACTATGGCTACACCTTC.

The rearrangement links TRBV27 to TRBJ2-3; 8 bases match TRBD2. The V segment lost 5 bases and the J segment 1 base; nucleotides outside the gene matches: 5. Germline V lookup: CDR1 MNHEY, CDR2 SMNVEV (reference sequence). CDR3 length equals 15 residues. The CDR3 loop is CASSPSAGGTDTQYF. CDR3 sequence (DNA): TGTGCCAGCAGTCCCTCAGCGGGGGGCACAGATACGCAGTATTTT.

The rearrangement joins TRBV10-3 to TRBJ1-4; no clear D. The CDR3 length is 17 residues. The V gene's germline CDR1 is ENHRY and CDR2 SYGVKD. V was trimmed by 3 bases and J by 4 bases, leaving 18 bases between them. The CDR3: CAISEGMRADNNEKLFF. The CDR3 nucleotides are TGTGCCATCAGTGAAGGTATGAGGGCAGACAATAATGAAAAACTGTTTTTT.

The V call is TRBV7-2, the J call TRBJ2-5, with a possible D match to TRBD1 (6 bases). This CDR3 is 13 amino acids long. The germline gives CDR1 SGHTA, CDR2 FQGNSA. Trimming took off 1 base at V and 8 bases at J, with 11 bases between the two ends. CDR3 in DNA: TGTGCCAGCAGCTTAGGGGGCAGGGGAACCCAGTACTTC. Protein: CASSLGGRGTQYF. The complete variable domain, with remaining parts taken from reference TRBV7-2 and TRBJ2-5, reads GAGVSQSPSNKVTEKGKDVELRCDPISGHTALYWYRQSLGQGLEFLIYFQGNSAPDKSGLPSDRFSAERTGGSVSTLTIQRTQQEDSAVYLCASSLGGRGTQYFGPGTRLLVL.

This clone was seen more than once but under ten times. The CDR3 sequence is CASSYSRWTGDIQPQHF. DNA for the CDR3: TGTGCCAGCAGTTACTCGAGATGGACAGGGGACATTCAGCCCCAGCATTTT. The rearrangement joins TRBV6-2 or TRBV6-3 to TRBJ1-5; 9 nucleotides match TRBD1. The CDR3 loop spans 17 amino acids. Germline V gene sequence: CDR1 MNHEY, CDR2 SVGEGT. The junction had 9 bases not matched to a gene; V was cut back by 0 bases and J by 6 bases.

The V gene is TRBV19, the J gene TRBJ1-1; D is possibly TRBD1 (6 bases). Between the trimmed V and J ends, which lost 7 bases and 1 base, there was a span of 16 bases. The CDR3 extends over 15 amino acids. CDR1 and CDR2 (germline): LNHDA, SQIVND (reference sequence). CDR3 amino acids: CASTTEGGRNTEAFF. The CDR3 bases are TGTGCCAGTACTACGGAGGGGGGGAGGAACACTGAAGCTTTCTTT.

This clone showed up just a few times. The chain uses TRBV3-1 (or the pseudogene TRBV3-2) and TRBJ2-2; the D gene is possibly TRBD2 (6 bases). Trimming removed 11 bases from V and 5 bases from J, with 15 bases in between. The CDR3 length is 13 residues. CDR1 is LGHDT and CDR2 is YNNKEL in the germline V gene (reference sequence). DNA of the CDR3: TGTGCCTGCGGGGAGGCGGGGACCGGGGAGCTGTTTTTT. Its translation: CACGEAGTGELFF.

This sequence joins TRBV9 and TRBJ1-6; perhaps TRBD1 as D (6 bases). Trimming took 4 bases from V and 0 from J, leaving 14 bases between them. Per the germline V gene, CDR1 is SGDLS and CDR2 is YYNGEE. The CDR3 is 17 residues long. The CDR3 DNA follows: TGTGCCAGCAGCCCAACCCAGGGGAGCTCCTATAATTCACCCCTCCACTTT. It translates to CASSPTQGSSYNSPLHF.

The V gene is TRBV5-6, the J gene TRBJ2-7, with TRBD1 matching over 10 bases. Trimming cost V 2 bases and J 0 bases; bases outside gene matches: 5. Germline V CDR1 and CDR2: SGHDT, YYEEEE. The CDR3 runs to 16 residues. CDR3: CASSFGTGDFSYEQYF. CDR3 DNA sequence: TGTGCCAGCAGCTTCGGGACAGGGGATTTCTCCTACGAGCAGTACTTC.

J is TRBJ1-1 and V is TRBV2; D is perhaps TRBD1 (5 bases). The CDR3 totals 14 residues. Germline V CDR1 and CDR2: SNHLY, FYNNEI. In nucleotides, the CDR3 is TGTGCAGGGCGGGGGGAAGTGAAGAACACTGAAGCTTTCTTT. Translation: CAGRGEVKNTEAFF.

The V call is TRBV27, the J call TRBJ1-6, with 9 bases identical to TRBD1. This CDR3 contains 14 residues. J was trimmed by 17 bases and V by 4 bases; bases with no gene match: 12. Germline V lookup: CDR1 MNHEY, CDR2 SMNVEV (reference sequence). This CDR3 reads CASSSTGGITKVHF. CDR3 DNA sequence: TGTGCCAGCAGTTCGACAGGGGGGATAACGAAGGTCCACTTT.

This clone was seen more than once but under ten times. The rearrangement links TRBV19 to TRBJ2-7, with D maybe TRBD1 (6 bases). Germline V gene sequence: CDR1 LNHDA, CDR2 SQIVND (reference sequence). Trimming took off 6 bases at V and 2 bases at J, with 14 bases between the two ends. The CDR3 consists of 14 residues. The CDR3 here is CASSAGTSTYEQYF. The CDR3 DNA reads TGTGCCAGTAGCGCCGGGACATCCACCTACGAGCAGTACTTC. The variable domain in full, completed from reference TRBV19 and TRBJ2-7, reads DGGITQSPKYLFRKEGQNVTLSCEQNLNHDAMYWYRQDPGQGLRLIYYSQIVNDFQKGDIAEGYSVSREKKESFPLTVTSAQKNPTAFYLCASSAGTSTYEQYFGPGTRLTVT.

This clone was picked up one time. CDR3 coding DNA: TGTGCCAGCAGTGGGGGAATCCCGGGGGAGACCCAGTACTTC. It translates to CASSGGIPGETQYF. The gene calls are TRBV2 and TRBJ2-5, with a possible D match to TRBD2 (5 bases). The germline V and J ends were trimmed by 4 bases and 5 bases, with 14 bases remaining between them. The CDR3 length is 14 residues. The germline V gene has CDR1 SNHLY and CDR2 FYNNEI. Drawing the rest from reference TRBV2 and TRBJ2-5, the complete variable domain is EPEVTQTPSHQVTQMGQEVILRCVPISNHLYFYWYRQILGQKVEFLVSFYNNEISEKSEIFDDQFSVERPDGSNFTLKIRSTKLEDSAMYFCASSGGIPGETQYFGPGTRLLVL.

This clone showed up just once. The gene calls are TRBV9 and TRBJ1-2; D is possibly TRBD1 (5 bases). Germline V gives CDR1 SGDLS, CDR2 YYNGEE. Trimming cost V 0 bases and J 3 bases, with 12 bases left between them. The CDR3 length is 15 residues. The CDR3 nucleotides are TGTGCCAGCAGCGTAGGGAAGGGGAGGTACTATGGCTACACCTTC. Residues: CASSVGKGRYYGYTF.

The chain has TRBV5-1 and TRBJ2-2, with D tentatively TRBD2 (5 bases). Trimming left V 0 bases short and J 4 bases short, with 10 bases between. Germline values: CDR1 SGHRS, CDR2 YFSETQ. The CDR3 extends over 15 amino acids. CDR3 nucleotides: TGCGCCAGCAGCTTGGGAGGGCAGCCCACCGGGGAGCTGTTTTTT. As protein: CASSLGGQPTGELFF.

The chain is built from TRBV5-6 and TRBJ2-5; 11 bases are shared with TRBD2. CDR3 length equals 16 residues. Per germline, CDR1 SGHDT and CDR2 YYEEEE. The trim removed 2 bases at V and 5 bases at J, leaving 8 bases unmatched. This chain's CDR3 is CASSFGMASGGETQYF. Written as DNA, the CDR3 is TGTGCCAGCAGCTTTGGTATGGCTAGCGGGGGGGAGACCCAGTACTTC.

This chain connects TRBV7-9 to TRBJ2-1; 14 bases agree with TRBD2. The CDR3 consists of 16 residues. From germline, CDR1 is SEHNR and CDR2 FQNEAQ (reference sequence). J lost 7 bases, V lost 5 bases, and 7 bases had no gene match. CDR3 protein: CASSRTSGGPRNEQFF. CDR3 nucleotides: TGTGCCAGCAGCCGGACTAGCGGGGGGCCCAGAAATGAGCAGTTCTTC.

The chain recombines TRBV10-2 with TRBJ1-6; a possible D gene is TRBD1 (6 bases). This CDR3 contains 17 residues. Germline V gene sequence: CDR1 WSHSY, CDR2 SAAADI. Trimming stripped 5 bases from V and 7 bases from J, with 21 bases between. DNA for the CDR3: TGCGCCAGCAGTAGAGGGGGGGTTCCCCTCTGGAATTCACCCCTCCACTTT. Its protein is CASSRGGVPLWNSPLHF.

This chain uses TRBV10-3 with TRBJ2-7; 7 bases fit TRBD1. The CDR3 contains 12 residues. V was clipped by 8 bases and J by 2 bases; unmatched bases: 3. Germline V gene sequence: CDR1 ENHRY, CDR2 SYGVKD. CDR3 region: CAIGRGPYEQYF. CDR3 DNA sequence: TGTGCCATCGGTAGGGGGCCCTACGAGCAGTACTTC.

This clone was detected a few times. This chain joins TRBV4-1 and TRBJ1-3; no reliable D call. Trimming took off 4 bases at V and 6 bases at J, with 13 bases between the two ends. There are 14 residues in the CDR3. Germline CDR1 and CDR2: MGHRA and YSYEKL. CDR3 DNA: TGCGCCAGCAGCCCCTCACGGGTGGAAAACACCATATATTTT. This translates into CASSPSRVENTIYF.